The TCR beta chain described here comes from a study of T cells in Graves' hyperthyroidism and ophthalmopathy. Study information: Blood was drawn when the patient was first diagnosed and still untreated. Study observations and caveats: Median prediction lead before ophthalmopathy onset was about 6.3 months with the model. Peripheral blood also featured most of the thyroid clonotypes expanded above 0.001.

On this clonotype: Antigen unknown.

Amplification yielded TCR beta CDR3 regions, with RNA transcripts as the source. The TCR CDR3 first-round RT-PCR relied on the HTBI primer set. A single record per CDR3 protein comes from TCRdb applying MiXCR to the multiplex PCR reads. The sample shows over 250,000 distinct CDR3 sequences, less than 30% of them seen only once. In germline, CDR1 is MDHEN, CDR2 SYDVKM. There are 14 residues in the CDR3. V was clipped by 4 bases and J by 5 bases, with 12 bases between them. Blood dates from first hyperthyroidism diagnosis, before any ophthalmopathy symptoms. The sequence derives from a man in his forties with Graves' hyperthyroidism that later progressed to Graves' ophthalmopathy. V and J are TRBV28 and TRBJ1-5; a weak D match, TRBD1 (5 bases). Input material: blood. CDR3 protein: CASSSGRPHQPQHF. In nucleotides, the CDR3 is TGTGCCAGCAGTTCAGGGCGACCTCATCAGCCCCAGCATTTT.